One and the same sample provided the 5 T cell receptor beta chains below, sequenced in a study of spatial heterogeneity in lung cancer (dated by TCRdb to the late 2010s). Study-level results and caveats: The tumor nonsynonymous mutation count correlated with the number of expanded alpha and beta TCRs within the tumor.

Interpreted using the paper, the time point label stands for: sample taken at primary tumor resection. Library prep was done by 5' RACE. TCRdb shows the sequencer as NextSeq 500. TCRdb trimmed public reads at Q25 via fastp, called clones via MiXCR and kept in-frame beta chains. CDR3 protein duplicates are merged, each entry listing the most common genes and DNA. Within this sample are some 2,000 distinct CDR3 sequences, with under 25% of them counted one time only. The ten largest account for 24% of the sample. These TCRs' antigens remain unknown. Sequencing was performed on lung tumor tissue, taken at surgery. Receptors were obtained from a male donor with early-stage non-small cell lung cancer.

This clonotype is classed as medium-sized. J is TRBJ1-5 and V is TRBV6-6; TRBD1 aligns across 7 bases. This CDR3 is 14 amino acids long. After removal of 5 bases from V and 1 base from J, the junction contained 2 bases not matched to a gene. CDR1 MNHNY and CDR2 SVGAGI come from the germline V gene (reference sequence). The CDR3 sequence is CASSRQGSNQPQHF. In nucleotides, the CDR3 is TGTGCCAGCAGTCGACAGGGCAGCAATCAGCCCCAGCATTTT.

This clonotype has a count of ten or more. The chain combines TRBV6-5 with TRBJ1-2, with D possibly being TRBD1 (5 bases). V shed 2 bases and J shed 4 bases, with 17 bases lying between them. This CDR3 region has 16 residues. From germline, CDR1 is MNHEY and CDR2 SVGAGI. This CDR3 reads CASSYKDAGSGYGYTF. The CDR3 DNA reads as TGTGCCAGCAGTTACAAGGACGCAGGGAGCGGCTATGGCTACACCTTC.

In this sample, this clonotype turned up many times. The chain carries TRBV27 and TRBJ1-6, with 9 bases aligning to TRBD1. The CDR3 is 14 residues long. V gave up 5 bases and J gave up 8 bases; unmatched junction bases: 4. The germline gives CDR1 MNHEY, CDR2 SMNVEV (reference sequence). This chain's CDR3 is CASSKGQGYSPLHF. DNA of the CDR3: TGTGCCAGCAGTAAAGGACAGGGGTATTCACCCCTCCACTTT.

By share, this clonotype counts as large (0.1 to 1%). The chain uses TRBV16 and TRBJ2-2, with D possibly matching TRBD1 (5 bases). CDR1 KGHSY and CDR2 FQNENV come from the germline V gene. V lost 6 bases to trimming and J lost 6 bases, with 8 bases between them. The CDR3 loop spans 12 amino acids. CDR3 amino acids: CASSPRAGELFF. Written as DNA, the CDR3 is TGTGCCAGCAGTCCCAGGGCCGGGGAGCTGTTTTTT.

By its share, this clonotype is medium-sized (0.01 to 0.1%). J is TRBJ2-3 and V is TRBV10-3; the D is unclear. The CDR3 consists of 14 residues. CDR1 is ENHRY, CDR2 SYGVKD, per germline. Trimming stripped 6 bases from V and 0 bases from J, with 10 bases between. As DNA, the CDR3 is TGTGCCATCAGGGAATCGGGTAGCACAGATACGCAGTATTTT. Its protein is CAIRESGSTDTQYF.